A single sample gave rise to the 17 T cell receptor beta chains below, sequenced in a study of T cells in Graves' hyperthyroidism and ophthalmopathy. Amplification targeted TCR beta CDR3 regions from RNA transcripts. HTBI primers drove first-round RT-PCR of the TCR CDR3. Each CDR3 protein is one row after TCRdb ran MiXCR on the multiplex PCR reads. The sample holds under 450,000 distinct CDR3 sequences, roughly 14% seen once. Specimen: blood. The receptors were gathered from a woman between 18 and 30 years old with Graves' hyperthyroidism.

CDR3 region: CSASFGLAGRTDTQYF. The CDR3 DNA is TGCAGTGCTAGCTTCGGACTAGCGGGACGCACAGATACGCAGTATTTT. This chain uses TRBV20-1 with TRBJ2-3; 12 nucleotides match TRBD2. Trimming cost V 3 bases and J 1 base; bases outside gene matches: 5. Germline CDR1 reads DFQATT; CDR2 reads SNEGSKA (reference sequence). This CDR3 comprises 16 residues.

This clonotype was seen a few times. The V gene is TRBV5-1, the J gene TRBJ1-5; possible D gene TRBD1, 6 bases. The V end was cut by 0 bases, the J end by 4 bases, with 11 bases between. Germline V gene lookup returns CDR1 SGHRS and CDR2 YFSETQ. CDR3 length: 15 amino acids. The CDR3 DNA reads as TGCGCCAGCAGCTTGGACGTTGGACAGAATCAGCCCCAGCATTTT. Protein product: CASSLDVGQNQPQHF.

This rearrangement joins TRBV20-1 to TRBJ1-6; TRBD1 agrees at 7 bases. The trim removed 5 bases at V and 7 bases at J, leaving 8 bases unmatched. The CDR3 spans 14 residues. CDR1 is DFQATT, CDR2 SNEGSKA, per germline (reference sequence). In DNA form, the CDR3 reads TGCAGTGCTTCCCCGAGACAGGGCAATTCACCCCTCCACTTT. Translating it yields CSASPRQGNSPLHF.

This clonotype was picked up many times. V gene TRBV7-3 combines with J gene TRBJ2-1; 11 bases fit TRBD2. Germline assignment: CDR1 SGHTA and CDR2 FQGTGA. This CDR3 is 15 amino acids long. The V and J ends lost 3 bases and 5 bases, in that order; junction bases with no gene match: 3. CDR3 DNA: TGTGCCAGCAGCTTTTTTAGCGGGGGGGACAATGAGCAGTTCTTC. It is translated as CASSFFSGGDNEQFF.

The chain carries TRBV10-3 and TRBJ2-3, with D perhaps TRBD1 (5 bases). Germline-derived CDR1 and CDR2 are ENHRY and SYGVKD. CDR3 length equals 14 residues. V lost 3 bases to trimming and J lost 2 bases, with 9 bases between them. This CDR3 reads CAISDDSVTDTQYF. For the CDR3, the DNA is TGTGCCATCAGTGATGACAGTGTCACAGATACGCAGTATTTT.

On this clonotype: This may arise from a read error, as a much more abundant clone is one base away. V and J are TRBV7-3 and TRBJ2-7; 13 nucleotides line up with TRBD2. From germline, CDR1 is SGHTA and CDR2 FQGTGA. The CDR3 extends over 15 amino acids. The V and J ends lost 5 bases and 9 bases, in that order; junction bases with no gene match: 10. The CDR3 here is CASSRGLAGVNGQYF. CDR3 nucleotides: TGTGCCAGCAGCCGAGGACTAGCGGGAGTAAACGGGCAGTACTTC.

This clonotype was seen many times. The gene calls are TRBV2 and TRBJ2-3, with D unresolved. V lost 6 bases, J lost 3 bases, and 4 bases lay in between. CDR1 and CDR2 (germline): SNHLY, FYNNEI. The CDR3 runs 11 residues. The CDR3 bases are TGTGCCAGCAGCGTTACAGATACGCAGTATTTT. Residues: CASSVTDTQYF.

This clonotype was counted at least ten times. This chain links TRBV11-2 with TRBJ2-1; either TRBD1 or TRBD2 may supply D (5 bases each). V shed 0 bases and J shed 9 bases, with 12 bases lying between them. The CDR3 extends over 14 amino acids. Germline assignment: CDR1 SGHAT and CDR2 FQNNGV. CDR3 residues: CASSLELGVGEQFF. For the CDR3, the DNA is TGTGCCAGCAGCTTAGAATTGGGGGTCGGTGAGCAGTTCTTC.

This clonotype was seen repeatedly, ten times or more. The V call is TRBV7-2, the J call TRBJ2-1; the match to TRBD2 covers 9 bases. The CDR3 length is 15 residues. Germline lookup yields CDR1 SGHTA and CDR2 FQGNSA. The V segment lost 3 bases and the J segment 9 bases; nucleotides outside the gene matches: 9. Here the CDR3 reads CASSFLAGSFGEQFF. The CDR3 coding sequence is TGTGCCAGCAGCTTCCTAGCGGGATCCTTCGGTGAGCAGTTCTTC.

This clonotype was recorded many times. The chain recombines TRBV12-3 or TRBV12-4 with TRBJ1-6; D is undetermined. Trimming left V 7 bases short and J 8 bases short, with 9 bases between. The CDR3 has 12 residues. CDR3 coding DNA: TGTGCCAGCAACCACCAGTATTCACCCCTCCACTTT. Translating gives CASNHQYSPLHF.

This clonotype came up many times. The rearrangement joins TRBV6-5 to TRBJ1-1; D not certain. Germline loops: CDR1 MNHEY, CDR2 SVGAGI. This CDR3 region has 14 residues. Deletions cut 0 bases from V and 3 bases from J, with 8 bases between. The CDR3 reads CASSYSRGYTEAFF. The CDR3 DNA reads as TGTGCCAGCAGTTACTCTCGAGGTTACACTGAAGCTTTCTTT.

At least ten counts were recorded for this clonotype. The V gene is TRBV11-2, the J gene TRBJ1-1, with D possibly being TRBD1 (5 bases). Trimming removed 6 bases from V and 1 base from J, with 15 bases in between. Germline V lookup: CDR1 SGHAT, CDR2 FQNNGV. The CDR3 is 15 amino acids. In DNA form, the CDR3 reads TGTGCCAGCAGATCTTGGGGCGGCCGGAACACTGAAGCTTTCTTT. This translates into CASRSWGGRNTEAFF.

This clonotype was found many times. The gene calls are TRBV7-3 and TRBJ2-1; TRBD1 might be the D (6 bases). V was shortened by 4 bases and J by 10 bases, with 14 bases between the two germline ends. This CDR3 region has 13 residues. Germline V gene sequence: CDR1 SGHTA, CDR2 FQGTGA. The CDR3 bases are TGTGCCAGCAGCTCGAAGGGGGACACCGAGCAGTTCTTC. This encodes CASSSKGDTEQFF. Drawing the rest from reference TRBV7-3 and TRBJ2-1, the complete variable domain is GAGVSQTPSNKVTEKGKYVELRCDPISGHTALYWYRQSLGQGPEFLIYFQGTGAADDSGLPNDRFFAVRPEGSVSTLKIQRTERGDSAVYLCASSSKGDTEQFFGPGTRLTVL.

The CDR3 protein is CASSLRRGDTQYF. The CDR3 coding sequence is TGTGCCAGCAGTTTAAGGAGGGGTGATACGCAGTATTTT. V is TRBV27 and J is TRBJ2-3; TRBD2 is a possible D gene (6 bases). The germline V gene encodes CDR1 MNHEY and CDR2 SMNVEV (reference sequence). The length of the CDR3 is 13 residues. V lost 2 bases and J 6 bases, leaving 9 bases between the germline ends.

This chain uses TRBV19 with TRBJ2-2; TRBD1 matches at 8 bases. Germline loops: CDR1 LNHDA, CDR2 SQIVND (reference sequence). CDR3 size: 17 residues. V was pared by 5 bases and J by 1 base, with 9 bases of the junction left unmatched. Here the CDR3 DNA reads TGTGCCAGTAGTCAGAAAGTGGGACAGGTGAACACCGGGGAGCTGTTTTTT. Its protein is CASSQKVGQVNTGELFF.

This chain connects TRBV9 to TRBJ1-2; tentatively, D is TRBD1 (6 bases). Trimming removed 0 bases at V and 5 bases at J, with 11 bases between. The CDR3 is 14 amino acids. Germline CDR1 is SGDLS and CDR2 is YYNGEE. CDR3 in amino acids: CASSVGGQTYGYTF. In DNA, the CDR3 is TGTGCCAGCAGCGTAGGGGGGCAGACATATGGCTACACCTTC.

This clonotype was recorded at least ten times. The chain joins TRBV7-2 to TRBJ2-3; tentatively, D is TRBD1 (6 bases). In germline, CDR1 is SGHTA, CDR2 FQGNSA. Trimming cost V 5 bases and J 2 bases, with 20 bases left between them. The CDR3 spans 17 residues. CDR3 region: CASSPNYRGSFTDTQYF. CDR3 DNA: TGTGCCAGCAGCCCTAATTATAGGGGGTCATTCACAGATACGCAGTATTTT.